This TCR beta chain was sequenced for a study of cytomegalovirus exposure and HLA in healthy donors. Germline V gene lookup returns CDR1 SGHVS and CDR2 FQNEAQ. The V and J ends lost 1 base and 6 bases, in that order; junction bases with no gene match: 12. This CDR3 has 16 amino acids. The PCR had 60 Vbeta and 13 Jbeta primers. The assay was immunoSEQ multiplex PCR, and TCRdb's table has in-frame clones only and misses some. In the table there are 90,000 to 150,000 clones, around 60% of which are singletons. V gene TRBV7-8 combines with J gene TRBJ2-7, with 7 bases identical to TRBD1. The source is a man aged 35 to 55 in good health and CMV-seropositive. Input material: PBMCs. For the CDR3, the DNA is TGTGCCAGCAGCTTAGTACAGACAGGGTCTCCTCCCGAGCAGTACTTC. Translating it yields CASSLVQTGSPPEQYF.